The clone carrying this T cell receptor beta chain showed up just a few times. Its antigen is not identified. The data belong to a study of CD8 T cells in ankylosing spondylitis. Molecular-barcoded quantitative 5'-RACE produced these TCR beta libraries. TCRdb fed the 5' RACE reads into MiXCR, producing one record per CDR3 protein. In the table there are hundreds of thousands of distinct CDR3 sequences, 12% of which are singletons. Trimming left V 2 bases short and J 1 base short, with 12 bases between. Germline V CDR1 and CDR2: DFQATT, SNEGSKA (reference sequence). The CDR3 loop spans 16 amino acids. General study findings and limits: The authors reported significant enrichment of disease-linked clones in matched ankylosing spondylitis synovial fluid. Ankylosing spondylitis blood appeared to carry a characteristic TCR beta motif of seven to nine highly homologous variants.

The chain joins TRBV20-1 to TRBJ1-6; D call uncertain. This TCR was recovered from a male donor with ankylosing spondylitis. Sequencing was performed on blood, either unsorted or a sorted T cell fraction (not recorded which). The CDR3 DNA follows: TGCAGTGCTAGACCCCCTACCGGGTCCTATAATTCACCCCTCCACTTT. It specifies CSARPPTGSYNSPLHF.